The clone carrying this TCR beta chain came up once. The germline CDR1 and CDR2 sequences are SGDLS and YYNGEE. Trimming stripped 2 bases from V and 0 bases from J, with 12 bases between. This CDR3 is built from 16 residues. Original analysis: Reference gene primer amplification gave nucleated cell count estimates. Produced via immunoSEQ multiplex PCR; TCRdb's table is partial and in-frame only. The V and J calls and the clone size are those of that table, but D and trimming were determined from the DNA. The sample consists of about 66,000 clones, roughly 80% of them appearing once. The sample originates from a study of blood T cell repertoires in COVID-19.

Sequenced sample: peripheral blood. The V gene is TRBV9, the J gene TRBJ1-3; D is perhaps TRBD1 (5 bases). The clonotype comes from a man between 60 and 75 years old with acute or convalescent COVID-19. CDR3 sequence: CASSVGEDLSGNTIYF. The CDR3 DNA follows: TGTGCCAGCAGCGTGGGGGAGGATCTCTCTGGAAACACCATATATTTT.